These 19 T cell receptor beta chains share one sample of origin, sequenced in a study of T cell responses to AZD1222 COVID-19 vaccine. Sequenced by immunoSEQ multiplex PCR; TCRdb stores in-frame clones only, minus some. The repertoire holds about 110,000 clones, with about 86% as singletons. Sequenced material: peripheral blood, taken on day 0 of AZD1222 vaccination. The receptor set was obtained from an adult in good health.

The rearrangement joins TRBV21-1 to TRBJ2-3; TRBD1 is the table's D call, not checked against the DNA. TRBV21-1 is a listed pseudogene. This CDR3 is built from 16 residues. The CDR3 DNA reads TGTGCCAGCAGCAAAGGAGGGACAGGGAACACAGATACGCAGTATTTT. This translates into CASSKGGTGNTDTQYF.

This clone was observed a handful of times. The J gene is TRBJ1-2, the V gene TRBV7-2, with unresolved D. Germline loops: CDR1 SGHTA, CDR2 FQGNSA. V was clipped by 5 bases and J by 0 bases, with 10 bases between them. This CDR3 is 14 amino acids long. The CDR3 nucleotides are TGTGCCAGCAGCCCAGAGAGATCTAACTATGGCTACACCTTC. It specifies CASSPERSNYGYTF.

This clone was recorded once. CDR3 in amino acids: CASSQTPGQGGSPLHF. The CDR3 DNA reads as TGCGCCAGCAGTCAAACCCCGGGACAGGGGGGTTCACCCCTCCACTTT. The chain combines TRBV23-1 with TRBJ1-6; 11 positions agree with TRBD1. TRBV23-1 is annotated as an ORF whose role is uncertain. Unmatched junction bases numbered 6, after V lost 2 bases and J lost 9 bases. CDR3 length: 16 amino acids.

J is TRBJ2-7 and V is TRBV18, with TRBD2 matching over 9 bases. With 3 bases clipped from V and 0 bases from J, the junction kept 9 bases outside the gene matches. The germline CDR1 and CDR2 sequences are KGHSH and LQKENI. This CDR3 has 17 residues. The CDR3 bases are TGTGCCAGCTCACCCAAGGCCGCTAGCGGGGCCTCCTACGAGCAGTACTTC. Protein: CASSPKAASGASYEQYF.

This chain connects TRBV28 to TRBJ1-2; the D is unclear. CDR1 is MDHEN, CDR2 SYDVKM, per germline. CDR3 length: 12 residues. Deletions cut 6 bases from V and 4 bases from J, with 9 bases between. CDR3 loop: CASSRKGYGYTF. The CDR3 DNA is TGTGCCAGCAGCAGAAAGGGCTATGGCTACACCTTC.

This clone was counted a single time. The gene calls are TRBV7-9 and TRBJ2-5; TRBD1 might be the D (6 bases). The germline gives CDR1 SEHNR, CDR2 FQNEAQ (reference sequence). This CDR3 has 16 amino acids. V shed 3 bases and J shed 1 base, with 15 bases lying between them. The CDR3 DNA reads TGTGCCAGCAGCTTTGACAGGCCGCCCTTCCAAGAGACCCAGTACTTC. This encodes CASSFDRPPFQETQYF.

The chain carries TRBV27 and TRBJ2-5; D is uncertain. V was cut by 6 bases and J by 5 bases, with 13 bases left in between. From germline, CDR1 is MNHEY and CDR2 SMNVEV (reference sequence). CDR3 length: 13 residues. Written as DNA, the CDR3 is TGTGCCAGCAGCCATCGGGCTCGGGAGACCCAGTACTTC. The encoded protein is CASSHRARETQYF.

The rearrangement links TRBV19 to TRBJ1-6, with 7 bases that match TRBD1. Trimming took 10 bases from V and 8 from J; bases not matched to a gene: 8. The CDR3 sequence is 13 residues long. Germline V gene lookup returns CDR1 LNHDA and CDR2 SQIVND (reference sequence). CDR3 sequence reads: CATTDRRDSPLHF. In DNA form, the CDR3 reads TGTGCCACCACGGACAGGAGGGATTCACCCCTCCACTTT.

This clone is a singleton in its sample. The rearrangement joins TRBV11-2 to TRBJ1-4; D uncertain. V gave up 2 bases and J gave up 3 bases, with 10 bases separating them. Germline CDR1 SGHAT, CDR2 FQNNGV. CDR3 size: 15 residues. The CDR3: CASSLMVGSNEKLFF. DNA of the CDR3: TGTGCCAGCAGCTTAATGGTCGGATCTAATGAAAAACTGTTTTTT.

The chain links TRBV3-1 (or the pseudogene TRBV3-2) to TRBJ2-7; D possibly corresponds to TRBD1 (6 bases). Germline V CDR1 and CDR2: LGHDT, YNNKEL (reference sequence). With 6 bases removed from V and 4 bases from J, the gap between germline ends came to 13 bases. The CDR3 sequence is 13 residues long. The CDR3, as DNA: TGTGCCAGCAGGCCGGGTGGGACATACGAGCAGTACTTC. It is translated as CASRPGGTYEQYF.

This clone was counted a few times. V gene TRBV19 combines with J gene TRBJ2-1; the match to TRBD2 covers 7 bases. The CDR3 is made up of 14 amino acids. Looked up from germline, CDR1 is LNHDA and CDR2 is SQIVND (reference sequence). Losses at the gene ends were 7 bases for V and 3 bases for J; bases not matched to a gene: 6. The CDR3 DNA reads TGTGCCAGTAATGTGGCTAGCGGCTACAATGAGCAGTTCTTC. This codes for CASNVASGYNEQFF.

V usage is TRBV5-6 and J usage is TRBJ1-1; TRBD1 is a possible D gene (6 bases). The V gene's germline CDR1 is SGHDT and CDR2 YYEEEE. This CDR3 spans 13 amino acids. With 4 bases removed from V and 8 bases from J, the gap between germline ends came to 15 bases. CDR3 DNA sequence: TGTGCCAGCAGCGCAGATGAAAGGGGGGAAGCTTTCTTT. Its protein product is CASSADERGEAFF.

The V call is TRBV14, the J call TRBJ2-1; unclear D gene. V gave up 2 bases and J gave up 4 bases, with 6 bases separating them. CDR1 and CDR2 (germline): SGHDN, FVKESK. The CDR3 consists of 13 residues. CDR3 coding DNA: TGTGCCAGCAGCCAATCGCGTTACAATGAGCAGTTCTTC. This gives the protein CASSQSRYNEQFF.

A single count supports this clone. The chain joins TRBV7-9 to TRBJ1-1, with D maybe TRBD1 (6 bases). CDR3 length equals 15 residues. CDR1 SEHNR and CDR2 FQNEAQ come from the germline V gene (reference sequence). Trimming stripped 3 bases from V and 6 bases from J, with 17 bases between. This chain's CDR3 is CASSFRTTGIAEAFF. Here the CDR3 DNA reads TGTGCCAGCAGCTTCCGAACTACAGGGATCGCTGAAGCTTTCTTT.

The chain carries TRBV27 and TRBJ2-7; D gene ambiguous. CDR3 length: 15 residues. The germline gives CDR1 MNHEY, CDR2 SMNVEV (reference sequence). The V and J ends lost 4 bases and 6 bases respectively, with 19 bases between them. The CDR3 nucleotides read TGTGCCAGCAGTTCCGTAGGACCTACCCTCGTCGAGCAGTACTTC. Translated: CASSSVGPTLVEQYF.

The V and J genes are TRBV16 and TRBJ2-7; 10 nucleotides line up with TRBD1. Germline V gene data show CDR1 as KGHSY and CDR2 as FQNENV. The V gene end was trimmed by 3 bases and the J gene end by 6 bases; junction bases not matched to a gene: 5. CDR3 length: 14 residues. CDR3 protein: CASSHGTGVSEQYF. As DNA, the CDR3 is TGTGCCAGCAGCCATGGGACAGGGGTCTCCGAGCAGTACTTC.

The chain employs TRBV7-8 and TRBJ2-5; 7 positions match TRBD1. This CDR3 comprises 16 residues. Germline-derived CDR1 and CDR2 are SGHVS and FQNEAQ. V was clipped by 5 bases and J by 2 bases; unmatched bases: 11. This CDR3 reads CASSQRTGTPQETQYF. In DNA form, the CDR3 reads TGTGCCAGCAGCCAAAGGACAGGAACACCACAAGAGACCCAGTACTTC.

This chain links TRBV30 with TRBJ2-5, with 8 positions matching TRBD2. Unmatched junction bases numbered 7, after V lost 2 bases and J lost 2 bases. Germline V gives CDR1 GTSNPN, CDR2 SVGIG (reference sequence). The CDR3 runs 15 residues. CDR3 in amino acids: CAWSPGGGSQETQYF. The DNA of the CDR3 is TGTGCCTGGAGTCCCGGGGGGGGGAGTCAAGAGACCCAGTACTTC.

V usage is TRBV27 and J usage is TRBJ1-2; D not certain. The germline gives CDR1 MNHEY, CDR2 SMNVEV (reference sequence). The CDR3 sequence is 14 residues long. V gave up 5 bases and J gave up 4 bases, with 14 bases separating them. DNA of the CDR3: TGTGCCAGCAGTCCGCCCCAGGCGGGCTATGGCTACACCTTC. It codes for CASSPPQAGYGYTF.